The rows below give T cell receptor beta chains drawn from one sample of a study of beta chain features in type 1 diabetes. The assay was immunoSEQ multiplex PCR, and TCRdb's table has in-frame clones only and misses some. The table lists 110,000 to 150,000 clones, 9% to 9.5% of them singletons, with 0.68% in the top ten. The sequencing sample was made of central memory CD4+ T cells from blood. These receptors came from a man between 18 and 35 years old in good health. Each CDR3 is given with its conserved first and last residue. The order of the fields is J gene, clone size, D gene, V gene, CDR3 protein, CDR3 DNA. D genes are given only for firm matches. Clone size is stated in some rows and not others, as once, few, many or a class when expanded.

TRBJ1-6 | few | NA | TRBV7-8 | CASSLGRGYNSPLHF | TGTGCCAGCAGCTTAGGGCGGGGGTACAATTCACCCCTCCACTTT
TRBJ2-1 | NA | TRBD2 | TRBV6-6 | CAVSGGANEQFF | TGTGCCGTTAGCGGGGGGGCTAATGAGCAGTTCTTC
TRBJ1-6 | NA | NA | TRBV10-3 | CATNREGRNSPLHF | TGTGCCACCAACAGGGAAGGAAGGAATTCACCCCTCCACTTT
TRBJ2-7 | NA | NA | TRBV14 | CASIPQVADEQYF | TGTGCCAGCATCCCACAAGTCGCCGACGAGCAGTACTTC
TRBJ2-6 | few | NA | TRBV19 | CASSIAGDKLGANVLTF | TGTGCCAGTAGTATAGCTGGGGACAAACTTGGGGCCAACGTCCTGACTTTC
TRBJ1-6 | NA | NA | TRBV5-6 | CASSWSYLSPLHF | TGTGCCAGCAGCTGGTCCTATCTATCACCCCTCCACTTT
TRBJ2-2 | few | TRBD2 | TRBV28 | CASSRGGQNTGELFF | TGTGCCAGCAGTCGGGGGGGACAGAACACCGGGGAGCTGTTTTTT
TRBJ2-7 | few | NA | TRBV6-6 | CASSYRGSSYEQYF | TGTGCCAGCAGTTACAGGGGTAGCTCCTACGAGCAGTACTTC
TRBJ1-2 | NA | TRBD1 | TRBV6-6 | CASSYAPGQGYGYTF | TGTGCCAGCAGTTACGCCCCCGGACAGGGGTATGGCTACACCTTC
TRBJ2-1 | few | NA | TRBV6-6 | CASSYSRGGGGEQFF | TGTGCCAGCAGTTACTCGAGAGGGGGGGGAGGTGAGCAGTTCTTC
TRBJ2-1 | NA | NA | TRBV7-9 | CASSFLTGSNEQFF | TGTGCCAGCAGCTTCCTTACAGGCTCCAATGAGCAGTTCTTC
TRBJ2-3 | few | NA | TRBV10-3 | CAISGGLWTDTQYF | TGTGCCATCAGTGGGGGGCTCTGGACAGATACGCAGTATTTT
TRBJ1-1 | few | NA | TRBV11-3 | CASSLGRATEAFF | TGTGCCAGCAGCTTAGGCAGGGCCACTGAAGCTTTCTTT
TRBJ2-7 | many | TRBD1 | TRBV4-1 | CASSRDVAGGSYEQYF | TGCGCCAGCAGCCGGGATGTGGCAGGGGGAAGCTACGAGCAGTACTTC
TRBJ1-5 | NA | TRBD1 | TRBV2 | CASSVGTGGNQPQHF | TGTGCCAGCAGTGTTGGGACAGGGGGCAATCAGCCCCAGCATTTT